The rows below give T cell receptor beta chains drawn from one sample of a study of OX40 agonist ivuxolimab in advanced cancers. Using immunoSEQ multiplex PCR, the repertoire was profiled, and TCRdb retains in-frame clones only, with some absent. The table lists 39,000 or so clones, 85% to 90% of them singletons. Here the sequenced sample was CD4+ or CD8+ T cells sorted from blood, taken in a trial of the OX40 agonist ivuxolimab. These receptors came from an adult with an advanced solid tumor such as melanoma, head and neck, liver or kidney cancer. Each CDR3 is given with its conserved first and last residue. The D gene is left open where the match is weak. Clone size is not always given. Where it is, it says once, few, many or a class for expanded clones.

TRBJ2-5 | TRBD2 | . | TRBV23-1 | CASSYLPVTSGRALTETQYF | TGCGCCAGCAGTTACCTCCCAGTGACTAGCGGGAGGGCCTTGACGGAGACCCAGTACTTC
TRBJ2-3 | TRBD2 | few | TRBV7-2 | CASSLNAAGRATDTQYF | TGTGCCAGCAGCTTAAATGCAGCGGGGAGGGCGACAGATACGCAGTATTTT
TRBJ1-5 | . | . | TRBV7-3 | CASSPRGLGIGIVDQPQHF | TGTGCCAGCAGCCCTAGGGGGTTGGGTATCGGAATAGTTGATCAGCCCCAGCATTTT
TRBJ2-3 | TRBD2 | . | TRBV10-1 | CASSHEPSGGTDTQYF | TGCGCCAGCAGTCATGAACCTAGCGGGGGAACAGATACGCAGTATTTT
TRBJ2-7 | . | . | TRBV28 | CASRGVGSGIYEQYF | TGTGCCAGCAGGGGCGTCGGGTCGGGGATCTACGAGCAGTACTTC
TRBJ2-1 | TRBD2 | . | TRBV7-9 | CASSLTGTSGGAHEQFF | TGTGCCAGCAGCCTCACCGGGACTAGCGGGGGGGCCCATGAGCAGTTCTTC
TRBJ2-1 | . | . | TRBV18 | CASSPQSGGPGNEQFF | TGTGCCAGCTCACCACAGTCGGGGGGCCCGGGAAATGAGCAGTTCTTC
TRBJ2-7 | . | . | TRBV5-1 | CASSTGQMNIGEQYF | TGCGCCAGCAGCACAGGACAGATGAATATCGGCGAGCAGTACTTC
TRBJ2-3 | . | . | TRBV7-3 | CASSRGFFTDTQYF | TGTGCCAGCAGCCGAGGGTTTTTCACAGATACGCAGTATTTT
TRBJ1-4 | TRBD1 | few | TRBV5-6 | CASSLAGDRGAEKLFF | TGTGCCAGCAGCTTGGCAGGGGACAGGGGGGCTGAAAAACTGTTTTTT
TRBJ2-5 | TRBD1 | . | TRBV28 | CASRTFQGVETQYF | TGTGCCAGCAGGACCTTCCAGGGGGTGGAGACCCAGTACTTC
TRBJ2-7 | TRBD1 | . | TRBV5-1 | CASSLARDSRYEQYF | TGCGCCAGCAGCTTGGCCCGGGACAGCCGTTACGAGCAGTACTTC
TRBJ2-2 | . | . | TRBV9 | CASSPRGPSGPGELFF | TGTGCCAGCAGCCCTCGGGGGCCCTCGGGACCCGGGGAGCTGTTTTTT
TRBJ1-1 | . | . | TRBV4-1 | CASSQRTGRGLNTEAFF | TGCGCCAGCAGCCAAAGAACTGGAAGGGGCCTGAACACTGAAGCTTTCTTT
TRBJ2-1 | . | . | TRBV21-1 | CASSNIFLTGGDEQFF | TGTGCCAGCAGCAACATTTTTCTGACAGGGGGTGATGAGCAGTTCTTC
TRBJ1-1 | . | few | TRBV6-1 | CAVEGSTEAFF | TGTGCCGTTGAGGGTTCCACTGAAGCTTTCTTT
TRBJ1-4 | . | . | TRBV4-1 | CASSQEGSRYEKLFF | TGCGCCAGCAGCCAAGAAGGGAGTCGGTATGAAAAACTGTTTTTT
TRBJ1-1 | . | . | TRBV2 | CASSEQGLNTEAFF | TGTGCCAGCAGTGAACAGGGCCTGAACACTGAAGCTTTCTTT
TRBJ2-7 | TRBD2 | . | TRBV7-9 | CASSLQGARLAGMSEQYF | TGTGCCAGCAGCTTACAGGGCGCCAGACTAGCGGGTATGAGCGAGCAGTACTTC
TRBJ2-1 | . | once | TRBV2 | CASRGLRVAYNEQFF | TGTGCCAGCAGGGGCTTGCGTGTGGCCTACAATGAGCAGTTCTTC
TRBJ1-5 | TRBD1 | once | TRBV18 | CASSGTGPNQPQHF | TGTGCCAGCTCAGGGACAGGGCCAAATCAGCCCCAGCATTTT
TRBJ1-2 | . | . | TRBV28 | CASSLQGVYGYTF | TGTGCCAGCAGTCTACAGGGTGTCTATGGCTACACCTTC
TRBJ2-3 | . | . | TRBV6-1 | CASSEAWGAQYF | TGTGCCAGCAGTGAGGCCTGGGGTGCGCAGTATTTT
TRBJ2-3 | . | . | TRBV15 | CATDLYDGGTDTQYF | TGTGCCACCGATCTTTATGACGGGGGCACAGATACGCAGTATTTT
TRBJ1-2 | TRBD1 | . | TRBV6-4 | CASSYIRTGGAYGYTF | TGTGCCAGCAGTTACATCAGAACAGGGGGCGCCTATGGCTACACCTTC
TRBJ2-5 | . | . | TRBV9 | CASSVAGGGFTGYQETQYF | TGTGCCAGCAGCGTAGCGGGGGGCGGTTTTACCGGTTACCAAGAGACCCAGTACTTC
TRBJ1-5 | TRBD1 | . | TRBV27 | CASSPKKGADNQPQHF | TGTGCCAGCAGCCCAAAAAAGGGGGCCGACAATCAGCCCCAGCATTTT